One sample yielded the 23 T cell receptor beta chains listed below, sequenced in a study of TIL therapy for anti-PD-1-resistant metastatic lung cancer. Time point here: pre-treatment sample, taken before nivolumab and TIL therapy. The immunoSEQ assay was v3. Produced via immunoSEQ multiplex PCR; TCRdb's table is partial and in-frame only. The sample has more than 50,000 clones, roughly 84% seen once; the top ten hold around 2.6%. The sample consisted of blood, taken at baseline. All receptors come from a person aged 25 to 85 with non-small cell lung cancer.

The chain is built from TRBV3-1 (or the pseudogene TRBV3-2) and TRBJ1-4, with D tentatively TRBD1 (5 bases). V was shortened by 4 bases and J by 4 bases, with 16 bases between the two germline ends. CDR1 and CDR2 from the germline V gene are LGHDT and YNNKEL (reference sequence). The CDR3 is 16 residues long. The CDR3, as DNA: TGTGCCAGCAGCCGCAGATTATGGGGGATTAATGAAAAACTGTTTTTT. Translation: CASSRRLWGINEKLFF.

The chain joins TRBV7-6 to TRBJ2-2; D uncertain. The V end lost 7 bases, the J end lost 7 bases, and 7 bases lay between the germline ends. Germline assignment: CDR1 SGHVS and CDR2 FNYEAQ. The CDR3 totals 11 residues. The CDR3 spells CASTPGGELFF. In DNA form, the CDR3 reads TGTGCCAGCACCCCTGGCGGGGAGCTGTTTTTT.

The chain is built from TRBV6-5 and TRBJ1-2, with D possibly TRBD1 on 5 matching bases. Germline V CDR1 and CDR2: MNHEY, SVGAGI. This CDR3 is 14 amino acids long. Trimming pared 7 bases from V and 1 base from J, leaving 13 bases between. The CDR3 loop reads CASTTGRLNYGYTF. The CDR3, as DNA: TGTGCCAGCACCACAGGCCGGCTTAACTATGGCTACACCTTC.

The gene calls are TRBV2 and TRBJ2-7; unclear D gene. The germline CDR1 and CDR2 sequences are SNHLY and FYNNEI. Trimming took 3 bases from V and 4 from J, leaving 7 bases between them. The CDR3 runs 12 residues. The chain's CDR3 is CASSDTSYEQYF. As DNA, the CDR3 is TGTGCCAGCAGTGACACTTCTTACGAGCAGTACTTC.

The chain carries TRBV10-3 and TRBJ1-5, with unresolved D. CDR1 and CDR2 from the germline V gene are ENHRY and SYGVKD. This CDR3 region has 12 residues. For the CDR3, the DNA is TGTGCATCACGGGGAACTAACCAGCCCCAGCATTTT. Amino acids: CASRGTNQPQHF.

The chain couples TRBV5-4 to TRBJ2-1; a weak D match, TRBD2 (5 bases). V was cut by 4 bases and J by 2 bases, with 10 bases left in between. The germline V gene has CDR1 SGHNT and CDR2 YYREEE (reference sequence). This CDR3 comprises 14 residues. The DNA of the CDR3 is TGTGCCAGCAGCCCGAGCGGCACCTACAATGAGCAGTTCTTC. It codes for CASSPSGTYNEQFF.

J is TRBJ2-7 and V is TRBV4-1; 11 bases fit TRBD2. Losses at the gene ends were 0 bases for V and 2 bases for J; bases not matched to a gene: 6. CDR1 and CDR2 (germline): MGHRA, YSYEKL. The CDR3 runs to 17 residues. The DNA of the CDR3 is TGCGCCAGCAGCCAAGATCCCGGGACTAGCGGTCCCTACGAGCAGTACTTC. Translation: CASSQDPGTSGPYEQYF.

This chain links TRBV7-9 with TRBJ1-6, with TRBD1 matching over 8 bases. J lost 7 bases, V lost 1 base, and 3 bases had no gene match. Germline V gene lookup returns CDR1 SEHNR and CDR2 FQNEAQ (reference sequence). This CDR3 region has 15 residues. This chain's CDR3 is CASSLETGVNSPLHF. CDR3 bases: TGTGCCAGCAGCTTAGAGACAGGGGTAAATTCACCCCTCCACTTT.

This clone was seen a few times. The rearrangement uses TRBV11-2 and TRBJ1-3; D unclear. This CDR3 contains 13 residues. Germline-derived CDR1 and CDR2 are SGHAT and FQNNGV. Trimming pared 5 bases from V and 1 base from J, leaving 6 bases between. CDR3 in amino acids: CASSRESGNTIYF. DNA for the CDR3: TGTGCCAGCAGCCGGGAGTCTGGAAACACCATATATTTT.

The chain is built from TRBV19 and TRBJ1-5; unclear D gene. V was cut by 3 bases and J by 7 bases, with 13 bases left in between. CDR3 length: 14 amino acids. Looked up from germline, CDR1 is LNHDA and CDR2 is SQIVND (reference sequence). The CDR3 sequence: CASSMIRAEQPQHF. In DNA, the CDR3 is TGTGCCAGTAGTATGATAAGGGCCGAGCAGCCCCAGCATTTT.

V gene TRBV13 combines with J gene TRBJ2-3; D gene unclear. V was pared by 3 bases and J by 6 bases, with 4 bases between. This CDR3 contains 11 residues. Germline CDR1 is PRHDT and CDR2 is FYEKMQ (reference sequence). CDR3 nucleotides: TGTGCCAGCAGCTTGAGGGATACGCAGTATTTT. Its translation: CASSLRDTQYF.

The rearrangement uses TRBV4-1 and TRBJ2-5, with D possibly being TRBD1 or TRBD2 (6 bases each). V was shortened by 0 bases and J by 8 bases, with 16 bases between the two germline ends. Germline CDR1 MGHRA, CDR2 YSYEKL. The CDR3 has 15 residues. CDR3 in DNA: TGCGCCAGCAGCCAAGATCACGGGGGCCCGCAAACCCAGTACTTC. Its protein product is CASSQDHGGPQTQYF.

This clone was observed a few times. The rearrangement links TRBV2 to TRBJ1-4; 7 nucleotides agree with TRBD1. Trimming took 6 bases from V and 7 from J; bases not matched to a gene: 20. The germline gives CDR1 SNHLY, CDR2 FYNNEI. CDR3 length: 18 residues. The DNA of the CDR3 is TGTGCCAGCAGGTCCGTATTAGGGGGCAAACCAACGGGTGAAAAACTGTTTTTT. It is translated as CASRSVLGGKPTGEKLFF.

The rearrangement links TRBV30 to TRBJ1-2; possible D gene TRBD1, 5 bases. CDR1 and CDR2 from the germline V gene are GTSNPN and SVGIG (reference sequence). This CDR3 is built from 13 residues. V lost 3 bases and J 10 bases, leaving 18 bases between the germline ends. The DNA for the CDR3 is TGTGCCTGGAGCGTGGGACGGATTGGGTCCTACACCTTC. This codes for CAWSVGRIGSYTF.

The chain uses TRBV24-1 and TRBJ1-1, with a tentative D call TRBD1 (5 bases). Germline V gives CDR1 KGHDR, CDR2 SFDVKD. The CDR3 is 13 residues long. Deletions cut 3 bases from V and 5 bases from J, with 9 bases between. Written as DNA, the CDR3 is TGTGCCACCAGTGATCCGGGGGAAACTGAAGCTTTCTTT. Its translation: CATSDPGETEAFF.

The V and J genes are TRBV7-9 and TRBJ1-3; 12 bases line up with TRBD1. Germline loops: CDR1 SEHNR, CDR2 FQNEAQ (reference sequence). V shed 4 bases and J 6 bases; nucleotides not matched to a gene: 4. The CDR3 has 15 residues. The chain's CDR3 is CASSSGTGGLNTIYF. The CDR3 DNA follows: TGTGCCAGCAGCTCCGGGACAGGGGGCCTAAACACCATATATTTT.

The V and J genes are TRBV19 and TRBJ2-3, with 10 positions matching TRBD1. Germline CDR1 LNHDA, CDR2 SQIVND (reference sequence). The CDR3 runs to 13 residues. V shed 8 bases and J 5 bases; nucleotides not matched to a gene: 4. DNA of the CDR3: TGTGCCAGTGGGGACAGGGGCAGAGATACGCAGTATTTT. It specifies CASGDRGRDTQYF.

The V and J genes are TRBV9 and TRBJ2-7; D is uncertain. The CDR3 extends over 14 amino acids. V lost 2 bases, J lost 5 bases, and 14 bases lay in between. CDR1 SGDLS and CDR2 YYNGEE come from the germline V gene. For the CDR3, the DNA is TGTGCCAGCAGCGTCGAGAACGGAGCGAACGAGCAGTACTTC. Translated: CASSVENGANEQYF.

This clone has a single count. This chain links TRBV7-3 with TRBJ2-3, with 7 bases lining up with TRBD1. The V segment lost 4 bases and the J segment 2 bases; nucleotides outside the gene matches: 9. The germline V gene encodes CDR1 SGHTA and CDR2 FQGTGA. This CDR3 has 16 residues. The CDR3 loop is CASSSSIGGLTDTQYF. The CDR3 DNA reads as TGTGCCAGCAGCTCAAGCATAGGGGGCCTCACAGATACGCAGTATTTT.

In its sample, this clone was seen once. The genes are TRBV7-2 and TRBJ1-2; D uncertain. The germline V gene encodes CDR1 SGHTA and CDR2 FQGNSA. The V and J ends lost 2 bases and 4 bases respectively, with 14 bases between them. This CDR3 comprises 15 residues. CDR3 sequence (DNA): TGTGCCAGCAGCTTACGTGGGTCAGTACCCTATGGCTACACCTTC. It encodes CASSLRGSVPYGYTF.

The chain has TRBV6-5 and TRBJ2-1; TRBD2 matches 8 bases. Germline lookup yields CDR1 MNHEY and CDR2 SVGAGI. V gave up 6 bases and J gave up 8 bases; unmatched junction bases: 6. CDR3 length equals 13 residues. The CDR3 sequence is CASRGLVAHEQFF. As DNA, the CDR3 is TGTGCCAGCAGGGGACTAGTGGCCCATGAGCAGTTCTTC.

CDR3 sequence reads: CASRYRGSSYEQYF. DNA of the CDR3: TGTGCCAGCAGATACAGGGGGAGCTCCTACGAGCAGTACTTC. V gene TRBV27 combines with J gene TRBJ2-7; 8 bases agree with TRBD1. Germline V gives CDR1 MNHEY, CDR2 SMNVEV (reference sequence). There are 14 residues in the CDR3. Trimming removed 6 bases from V and 0 bases from J; junction bases left unmatched: 4.

The genes are TRBV27 and TRBJ1-2; the D is unclear. The length of the CDR3 is 15 residues. V gave up 5 bases and J gave up 0 bases, with 13 bases separating them. The germline V gene has CDR1 MNHEY and CDR2 SMNVEV (reference sequence). In nucleotides, the CDR3 is TGTGCCAGCAGTGCCCGGATAGGAACTAACTATGGCTACACCTTC. Translating gives CASSARIGTNYGYTF.